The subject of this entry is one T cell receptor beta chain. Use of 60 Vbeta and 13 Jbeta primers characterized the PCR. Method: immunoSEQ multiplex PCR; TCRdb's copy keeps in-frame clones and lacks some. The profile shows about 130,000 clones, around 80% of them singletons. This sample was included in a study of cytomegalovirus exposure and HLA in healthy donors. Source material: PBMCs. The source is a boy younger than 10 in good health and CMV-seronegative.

The CDR3 DNA is TGTGCCAGTACCCCACAGGGTAACACTGAAGCTTTCTTT. Translation: CASTPQGNTEAFF. This chain uses TRBV19 with TRBJ1-1; the D gene is possibly TRBD1 (6 bases). The CDR3 consists of 13 residues. Germline V lookup: CDR1 LNHDA, CDR2 SQIVND (reference sequence). Trimming cost V 7 bases and J 2 bases, with 11 bases left between them.